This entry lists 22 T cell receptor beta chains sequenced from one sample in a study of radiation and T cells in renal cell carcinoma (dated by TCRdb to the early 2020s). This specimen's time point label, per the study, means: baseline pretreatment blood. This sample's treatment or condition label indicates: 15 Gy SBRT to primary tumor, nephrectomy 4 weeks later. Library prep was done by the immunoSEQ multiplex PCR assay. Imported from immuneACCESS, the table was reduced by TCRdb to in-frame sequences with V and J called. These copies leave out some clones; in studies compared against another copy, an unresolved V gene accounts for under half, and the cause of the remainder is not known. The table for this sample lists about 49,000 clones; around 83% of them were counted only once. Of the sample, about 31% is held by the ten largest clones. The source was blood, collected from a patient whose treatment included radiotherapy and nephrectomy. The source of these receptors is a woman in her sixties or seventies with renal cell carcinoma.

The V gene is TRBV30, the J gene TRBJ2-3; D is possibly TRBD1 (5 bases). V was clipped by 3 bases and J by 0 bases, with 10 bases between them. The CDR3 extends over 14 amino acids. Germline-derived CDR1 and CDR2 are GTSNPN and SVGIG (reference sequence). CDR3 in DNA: TGTGCCTGGAGCGCAGGGTTTAGCACAGATACGCAGTATTTT. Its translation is CAWSAGFSTDTQYF.

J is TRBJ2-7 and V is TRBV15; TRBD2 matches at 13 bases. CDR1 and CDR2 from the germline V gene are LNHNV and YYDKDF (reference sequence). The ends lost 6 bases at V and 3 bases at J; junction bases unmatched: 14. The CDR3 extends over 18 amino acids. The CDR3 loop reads CATRDPGTSGVLDYEQYF. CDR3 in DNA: TGTGCCACCAGAGATCCCGGGACTAGCGGGGTCCTGGACTACGAGCAGTACTTC.

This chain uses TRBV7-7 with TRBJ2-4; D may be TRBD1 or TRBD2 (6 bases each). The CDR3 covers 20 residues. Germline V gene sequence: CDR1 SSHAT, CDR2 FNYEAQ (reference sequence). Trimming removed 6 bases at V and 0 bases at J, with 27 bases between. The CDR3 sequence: CASRGGTGTVDFLAKNIQYF. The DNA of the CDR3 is TGTGCCAGCAGAGGGGGGACCGGGACGGTCGATTTTCTAGCCAAAAACATTCAGTACTTC.

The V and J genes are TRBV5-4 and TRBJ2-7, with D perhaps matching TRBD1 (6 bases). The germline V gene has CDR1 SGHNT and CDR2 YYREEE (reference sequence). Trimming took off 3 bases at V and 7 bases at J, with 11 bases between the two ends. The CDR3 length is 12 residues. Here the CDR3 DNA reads TGTGCCAGCAGCTCCACAGGGCAGGAGCAGTACTTC. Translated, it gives CASSSTGQEQYF.

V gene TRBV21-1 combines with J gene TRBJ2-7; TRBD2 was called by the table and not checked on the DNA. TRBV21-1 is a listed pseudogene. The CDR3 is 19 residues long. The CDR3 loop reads CASSKRAGTSGRETYEQYF. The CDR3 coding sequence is TGTGCCAGCAGCAAAAGAGCTGGGACTAGCGGGAGAGAGACCTACGAGCAGTACTTC.

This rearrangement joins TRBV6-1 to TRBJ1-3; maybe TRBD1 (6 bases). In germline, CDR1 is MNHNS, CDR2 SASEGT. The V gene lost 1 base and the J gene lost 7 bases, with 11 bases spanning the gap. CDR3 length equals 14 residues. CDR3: CASSEVIGGNTIYF. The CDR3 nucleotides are TGTGCCAGCAGTGAAGTTATAGGGGGTAACACCATATATTTT.

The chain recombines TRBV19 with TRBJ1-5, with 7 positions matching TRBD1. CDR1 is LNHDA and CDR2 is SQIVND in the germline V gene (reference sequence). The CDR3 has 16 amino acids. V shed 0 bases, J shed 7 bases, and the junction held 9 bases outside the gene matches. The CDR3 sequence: CASSIDATGSGQPQHF. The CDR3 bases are TGTGCCAGTAGTATAGATGCGACAGGGTCGGGACAGCCCCAGCATTTT.

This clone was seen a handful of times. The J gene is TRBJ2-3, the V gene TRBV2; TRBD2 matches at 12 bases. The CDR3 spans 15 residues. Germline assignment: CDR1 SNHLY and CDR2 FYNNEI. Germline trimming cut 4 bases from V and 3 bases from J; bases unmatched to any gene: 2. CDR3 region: CASSGLAGVTDTQYF. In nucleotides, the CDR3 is TGTGCCAGCAGTGGACTAGCGGGAGTAACAGATACGCAGTATTTT.

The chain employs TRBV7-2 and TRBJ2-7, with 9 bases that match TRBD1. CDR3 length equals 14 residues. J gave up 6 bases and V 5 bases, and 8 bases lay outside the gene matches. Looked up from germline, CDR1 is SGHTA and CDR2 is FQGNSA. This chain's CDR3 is CASSTRDRVPEQYF. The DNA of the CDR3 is TGTGCCAGCAGCACCCGGGACAGGGTTCCCGAGCAGTACTTC.

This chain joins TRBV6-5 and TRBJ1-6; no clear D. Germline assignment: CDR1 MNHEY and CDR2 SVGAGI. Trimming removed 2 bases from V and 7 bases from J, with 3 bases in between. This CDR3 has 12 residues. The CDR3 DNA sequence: TGTGCCAGCAGTTACCCAAATTCACCCCTCCACTTT. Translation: CASSYPNSPLHF.

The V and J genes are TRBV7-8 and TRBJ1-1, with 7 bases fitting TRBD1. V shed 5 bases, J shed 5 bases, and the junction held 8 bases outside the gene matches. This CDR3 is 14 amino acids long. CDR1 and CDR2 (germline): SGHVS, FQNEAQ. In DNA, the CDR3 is TGTGCCAGCAGCCCCCCCAGGGGGAGAACTGAAGCTTTCTTT. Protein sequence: CASSPPRGRTEAFF.

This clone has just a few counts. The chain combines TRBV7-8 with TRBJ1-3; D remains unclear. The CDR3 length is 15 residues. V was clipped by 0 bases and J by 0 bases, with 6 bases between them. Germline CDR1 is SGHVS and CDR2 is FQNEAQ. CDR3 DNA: TGTGCCAGCAGCTTAGCGTCGTACTCTGGAAACACCATATATTTT. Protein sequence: CASSLASYSGNTIYF.

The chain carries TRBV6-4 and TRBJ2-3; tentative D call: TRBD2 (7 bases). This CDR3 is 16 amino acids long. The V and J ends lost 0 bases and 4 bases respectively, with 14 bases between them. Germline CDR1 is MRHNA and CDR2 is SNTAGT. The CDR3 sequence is CASSDSRGGLADTQYF. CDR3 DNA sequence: TGTGCCAGCAGTGACTCGAGGGGGGGCCTCGCAGATACGCAGTATTTT.

The CDR3 loop reads CASSPLERGTYEQYF. In nucleotides, the CDR3 is TGCGCCAGCAGCCCTCTCGAGCGGGGGACCTACGAGCAGTACTTC. The chain uses TRBV5-1 and TRBJ2-7, with TRBD2 matching over 8 bases. The CDR3 sequence is 15 residues long. Per the germline V gene, CDR1 is SGHRS and CDR2 is YFSETQ. J lost 2 bases, V lost 4 bases, and 8 bases had no gene match.

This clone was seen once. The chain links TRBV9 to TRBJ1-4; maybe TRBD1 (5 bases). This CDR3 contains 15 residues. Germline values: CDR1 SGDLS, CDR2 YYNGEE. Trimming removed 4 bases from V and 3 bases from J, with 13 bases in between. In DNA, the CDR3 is TGTGCCAGCAGCCCGAGGGGCTTAGCTAATGAAAAACTGTTTTTT. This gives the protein CASSPRGLANEKLFF. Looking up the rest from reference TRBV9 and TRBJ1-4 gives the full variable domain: DSGVTQTPKHLITATGQRVTLRCSPRSGDLSVYWYQQSLDQGLQFLIQYYNGEERAKGNILERFSAQQFPDLHSELNLSSLELGDSALYFCASSPRGLANEKLFFGSGTQLSVL.

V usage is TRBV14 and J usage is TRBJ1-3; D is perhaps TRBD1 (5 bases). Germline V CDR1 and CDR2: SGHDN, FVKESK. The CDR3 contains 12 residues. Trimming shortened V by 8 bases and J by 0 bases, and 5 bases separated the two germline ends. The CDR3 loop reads CASGASGNTIYF. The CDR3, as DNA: TGTGCCAGCGGGGCCTCTGGAAACACCATATATTTT.

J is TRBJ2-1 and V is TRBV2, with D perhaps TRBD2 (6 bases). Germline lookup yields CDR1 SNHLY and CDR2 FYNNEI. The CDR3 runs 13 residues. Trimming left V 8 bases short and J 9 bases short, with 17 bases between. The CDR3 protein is CASCGHPGGEQFF. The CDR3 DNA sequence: TGTGCCAGCTGCGGCCACCCCGGGGGTGAGCAGTTCTTC.

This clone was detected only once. Here the CDR3 DNA reads TGTGCCAGCAGCTTACTAGCGGGAGTGGTATGGGACACCGGGGAGCTGTTTTTT. Its protein is CASSLLAGVVWDTGELFF. The chain has TRBV7-9 and TRBJ2-2; 10 bases fit TRBD2. The CDR3 is 18 residues long. Germline V lookup: CDR1 SEHNR, CDR2 FQNEAQ (reference sequence). V was clipped by 2 bases and J by 3 bases; unmatched bases: 9. Filled out from reference TRBV7-9 and TRBJ2-2, the complete variable domain reads DTGVSQNPRHKITKRGQNVTFRCDPISEHNRLYWYRQTLGQGPEFLTYFQNEAQLEKSRLLSDRFSAERPKGSFSTLEIQRTEQGDSAMYLCASSLLAGVVWDTGELFFGEGSRLTVL.

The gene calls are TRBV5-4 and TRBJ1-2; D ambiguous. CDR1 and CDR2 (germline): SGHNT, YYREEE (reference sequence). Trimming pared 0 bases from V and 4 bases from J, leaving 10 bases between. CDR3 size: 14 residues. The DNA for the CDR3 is TGTGCCAGCAGCTTGGGGGGTTTAAGCTATGGCTACACCTTC. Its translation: CASSLGGLSYGYTF.

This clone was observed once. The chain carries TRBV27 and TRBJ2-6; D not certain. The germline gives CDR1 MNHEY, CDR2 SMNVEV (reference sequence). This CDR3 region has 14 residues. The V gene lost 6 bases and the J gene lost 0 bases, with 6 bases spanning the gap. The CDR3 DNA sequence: TGTGCCAGCAGCCCACTCTCTGGGGCCAACGTCCTGACTTTC. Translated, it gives CASSPLSGANVLTF.

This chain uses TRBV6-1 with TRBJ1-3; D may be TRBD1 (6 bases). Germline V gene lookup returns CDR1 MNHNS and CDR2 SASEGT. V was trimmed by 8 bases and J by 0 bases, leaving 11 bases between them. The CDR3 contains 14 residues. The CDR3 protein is CASAGQHSGNTIYF. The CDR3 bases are TGTGCCAGCGCCGGACAGCACTCTGGAAACACCATATATTTT.

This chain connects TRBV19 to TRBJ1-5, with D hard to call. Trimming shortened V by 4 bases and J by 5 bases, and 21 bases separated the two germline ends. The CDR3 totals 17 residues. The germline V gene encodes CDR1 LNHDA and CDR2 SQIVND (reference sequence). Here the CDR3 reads CASSTASPDGNYQPQHF. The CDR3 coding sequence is TGTGCCAGTAGTACCGCCTCCCCGGACGGGAATTATCAGCCCCAGCATTTT.